The 9 T cell receptor beta chains reported below all come from one sample, sequenced in a study of monozygotic twins with inflammatory bowel disease. TCRdb reworked the 5' RACE reads into one entry per CDR3 protein, no DNA. The listing records around 200,000 distinct CDR3 sequences. The sequencing sample was made of blood. The receptor source for this set is a human donor with ulcerative colitis or Crohn's disease, or a healthy co-twin of an affected twin (not recorded which).

The chain combines TRBV15 with TRBJ2-5; TCRdb gives TRBD1 as the D gene, but with no DNA this cannot be confirmed. The CDR3 totals 17 residues. The germline gives CDR1 LNHNV, CDR2 YYDKDF (reference sequence). The CDR3 loop reads CATSRDGQGGTKETQYF. Looking up the rest from reference TRBV15 and TRBJ2-5 gives the full variable domain: DAMVIQNPRYQVTQFGKPVTLSCSQTLNHNVMYWYQQKSSQAPKLLFHYYDKDFNNEADTPDNFQSRRPNTSFCFLDIRSPGLGDTAMYLCATSRDGQGGTKETQYFGPGTRLLVL.

This rearrangement joins TRBV18 to TRBJ2-3. Germline-derived CDR1 and CDR2 are KGHSH and LQKENI. This CDR3 region has 13 residues. The CDR3 protein is CASSPPGWDTQYF.

The rearrangement joins TRBV3-1 to TRBJ1-1. CDR3 length: 13 residues. Germline loops: CDR1 LGHDT, CDR2 YNNKEL (reference sequence). The CDR3: CASSPLITTEAFF.

The chain combines TRBV7-6 with TRBJ1-1; TCRdb's D call of TRBD1 is untestable without DNA. The CDR3 is 17 amino acids. Germline lookup yields CDR1 SGHVS and CDR2 FNYEAQ. CDR3 sequence: CASSLAGTRFSNTEAFF.

The chain joins TRBV6-6 to TRBJ1-2. Per germline, CDR1 MNHNY and CDR2 SVGAGI (reference sequence). The CDR3 contains 11 residues. Here the CDR3 reads CASSYRDGYTF.

The genes are TRBV20-1 and TRBJ2-3; no DNA is available, so the TRBD1 call from TCRdb remains unchecked. Germline V gene sequence: CDR1 DFQATT, CDR2 SNEGSKA (reference sequence). The CDR3 loop spans 12 amino acids. CDR3 protein: CSATGGLDTQYF.

This chain uses TRBV7-9 with TRBJ1-4; as DNA is missing, the TRBD1 call by TCRdb cannot be tested. Germline V gene sequence: CDR1 SEHNR, CDR2 FQNEAQ (reference sequence). This CDR3 contains 14 residues. The CDR3 reads CASSLGTADEKLFF.

This chain joins TRBV7-6 and TRBJ2-2; TCRdb picks TRBD1, but there is no DNA to check that call. The CDR3 sequence is 15 residues long. Germline lookup yields CDR1 SGHVS and CDR2 FNYEAQ. CDR3: CASSPQGSSSGELFF.

V is TRBV6-1 and J is TRBJ1-5; TCRdb's D call of TRBD1 is untestable without DNA. The CDR3 spans 15 residues. The germline V gene encodes CDR1 MNHNS and CDR2 SASEGT. Here the CDR3 reads CASSEAGGINQPQHF.